This T cell receptor (beta chain) originates from a study of Graves' ophthalmopathy and Graves' hyperthyroidism. Amplified material comprised TCR beta CDR3 regions derived from RNA transcripts. First-round RT-PCR employed HTBI primers, with a second-round multiplex PCR after it. Each CDR3 protein is one row after TCRdb ran MiXCR on the multiplex PCR reads. The table shows 200,000 to 250,000 distinct CDR3 sequences, with 20% to 25% occurring only once. Ten or more counts support this clonotype. Specimen: peripheral blood. This clonotype was obtained from a woman in her forties or fifties with Graves' ophthalmopathy.

CDR3 region: CASSYSWTHTYEQYF. CDR3 DNA: TGTGCCAGCAGTTACTCGTGGACTCATACCTACGAGCAGTACTTC. The chain joins TRBV6-5 to TRBJ2-7, with D perhaps TRBD2 (5 bases). Germline values: CDR1 MNHEY, CDR2 SVGAGI. V was shortened by 0 bases and J by 2 bases, with 11 bases between the two germline ends. The CDR3 length is 15 residues.